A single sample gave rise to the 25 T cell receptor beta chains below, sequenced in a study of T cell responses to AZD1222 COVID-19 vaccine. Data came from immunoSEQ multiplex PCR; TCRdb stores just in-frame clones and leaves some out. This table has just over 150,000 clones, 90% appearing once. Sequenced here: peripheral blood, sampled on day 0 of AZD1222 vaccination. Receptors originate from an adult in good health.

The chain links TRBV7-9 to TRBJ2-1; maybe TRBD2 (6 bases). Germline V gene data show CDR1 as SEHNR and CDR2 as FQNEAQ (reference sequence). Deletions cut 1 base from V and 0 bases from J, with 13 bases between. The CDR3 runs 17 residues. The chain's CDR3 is CASSLEVIAVSYNEQFF. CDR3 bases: TGTGCCAGCAGCTTAGAGGTTATAGCGGTCTCCTACAATGAGCAGTTCTTC.

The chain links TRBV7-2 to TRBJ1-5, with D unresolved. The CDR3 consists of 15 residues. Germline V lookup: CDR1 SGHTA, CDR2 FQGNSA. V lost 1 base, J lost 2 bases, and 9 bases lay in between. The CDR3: CASSLGGSGNQPQHF. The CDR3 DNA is TGTGCCAGCAGCTTAGGGGGAAGCGGCAATCAGCCCCAGCATTTT.

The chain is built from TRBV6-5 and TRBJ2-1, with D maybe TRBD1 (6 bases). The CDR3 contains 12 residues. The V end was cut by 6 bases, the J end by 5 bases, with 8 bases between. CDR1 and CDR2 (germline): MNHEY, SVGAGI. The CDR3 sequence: CASRGTHNEQFF. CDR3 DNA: TGTGCCAGCAGGGGGACACACAATGAGCAGTTCTTC.

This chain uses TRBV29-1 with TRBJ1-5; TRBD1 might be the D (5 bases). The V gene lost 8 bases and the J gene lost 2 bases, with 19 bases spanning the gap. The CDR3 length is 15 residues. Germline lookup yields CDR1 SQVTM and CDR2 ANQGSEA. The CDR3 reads CSYRDGGSGNQPQHF. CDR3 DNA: TGCAGCTACCGAGATGGGGGTAGTGGCAATCAGCCCCAGCATTTT.

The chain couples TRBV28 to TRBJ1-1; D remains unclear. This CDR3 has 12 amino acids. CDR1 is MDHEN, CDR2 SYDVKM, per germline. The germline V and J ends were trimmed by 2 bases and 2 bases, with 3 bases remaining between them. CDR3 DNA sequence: TGTGCCAGCAGTTTAAGTAACACTGAAGCTTTCTTT. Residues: CASSLSNTEAFF. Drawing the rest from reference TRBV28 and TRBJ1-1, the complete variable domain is DVKVTQSSRYLVKRTGEKVFLECVQDMDHENMFWYRQDPGLGLRLIYFSYDVKMKEKGDIPEGYSVSREKKERFSLILESASTNQTSMYLCASSLSNTEAFFGQGTRLTVV.

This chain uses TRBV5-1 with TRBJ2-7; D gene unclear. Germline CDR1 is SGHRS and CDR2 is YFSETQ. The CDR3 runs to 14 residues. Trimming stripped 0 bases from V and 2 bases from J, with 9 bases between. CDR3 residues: CASSLGSGTYEQYF. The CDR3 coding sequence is TGCGCCAGCAGCTTGGGCAGTGGGACCTACGAGCAGTACTTC.

The CDR3 sequence is CASSREENSPLHF. Here the CDR3 DNA reads TGTGCCAGCAGCCGAGAAGAAAATTCACCCCTCCACTTT. The chain has TRBV4-2 and TRBJ1-6; D is unclear. The CDR3 is 13 residues long. V lost 4 bases and J 7 bases, leaving 8 bases between the germline ends. In germline, CDR1 is LGHNA, CDR2 YNFKEQ.

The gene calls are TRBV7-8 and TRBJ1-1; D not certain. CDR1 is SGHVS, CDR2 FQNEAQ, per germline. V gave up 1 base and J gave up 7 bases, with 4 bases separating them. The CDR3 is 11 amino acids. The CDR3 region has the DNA TGTGCCAGCAGCTTAGAGGGTGAAGCTTTCTTT. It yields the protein CASSLEGEAFF.

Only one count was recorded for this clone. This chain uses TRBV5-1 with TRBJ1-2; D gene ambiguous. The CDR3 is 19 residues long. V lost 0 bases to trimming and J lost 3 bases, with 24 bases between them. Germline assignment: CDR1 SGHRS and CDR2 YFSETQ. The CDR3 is CASSLDGWADQLRDYGYTF. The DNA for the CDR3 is TGCGCCAGCAGCTTGGACGGGTGGGCGGACCAATTGAGGGACTATGGCTACACCTTC. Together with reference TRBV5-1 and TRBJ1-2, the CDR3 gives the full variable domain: KAGVTQTPRYLIKTRGQQVTLSCSPISGHRSVSWYQQTPGQGLQFLFEYFSETQRNKGNFPGRFSGRQFSNSRSEMNVSTLELGDSALYLCASSLDGWADQLRDYGYTFGSGTRLTVV.

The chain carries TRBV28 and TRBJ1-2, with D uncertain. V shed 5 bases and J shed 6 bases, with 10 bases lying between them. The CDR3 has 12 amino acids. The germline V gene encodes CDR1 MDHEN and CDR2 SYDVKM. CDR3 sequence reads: CASSGPLDGYTF. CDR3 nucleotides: TGTGCCAGCAGTGGACCTCTGGATGGCTACACCTTC.

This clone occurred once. This CDR3 is CASSEPGWSYGYTF. CDR3 DNA: TGTGCCAGCAGTGAACCCGGATGGAGCTATGGCTACACCTTC. J is TRBJ1-2 and V is TRBV2; D is undetermined. V lost 2 bases to trimming and J lost 4 bases, with 11 bases between them. Germline loops: CDR1 SNHLY, CDR2 FYNNEI. This CDR3 region has 14 residues.

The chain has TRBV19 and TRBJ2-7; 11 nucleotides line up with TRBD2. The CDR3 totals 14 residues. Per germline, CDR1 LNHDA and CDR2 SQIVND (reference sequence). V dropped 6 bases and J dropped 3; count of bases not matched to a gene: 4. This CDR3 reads CASSKGTSGYEQYF. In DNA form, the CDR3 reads TGTGCCAGTAGCAAAGGGACTAGCGGCTACGAGCAGTACTTC.

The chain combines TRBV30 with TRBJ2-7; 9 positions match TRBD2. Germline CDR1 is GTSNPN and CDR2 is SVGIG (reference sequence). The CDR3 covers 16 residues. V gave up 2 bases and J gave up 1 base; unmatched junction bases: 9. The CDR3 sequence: CAWSLLAGVPSYEQYF. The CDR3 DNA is TGTGCCTGGAGTCTCTTAGCGGGAGTCCCATCCTACGAGCAGTACTTC.

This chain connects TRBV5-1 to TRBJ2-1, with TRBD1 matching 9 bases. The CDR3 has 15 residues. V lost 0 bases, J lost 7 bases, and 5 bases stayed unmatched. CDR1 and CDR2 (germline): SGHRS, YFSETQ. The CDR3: CASSLEGTGRNEQFF. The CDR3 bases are TGCGCCAGCAGCTTGGAAGGGACAGGGAGAAATGAGCAGTTCTTC.

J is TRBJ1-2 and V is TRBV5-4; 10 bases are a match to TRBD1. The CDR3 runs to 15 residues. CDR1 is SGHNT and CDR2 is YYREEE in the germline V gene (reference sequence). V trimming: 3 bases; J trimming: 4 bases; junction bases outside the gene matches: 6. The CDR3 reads CASSSRTGGIYGYTF. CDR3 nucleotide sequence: TGTGCCAGCAGCTCAAGGACAGGGGGAATCTATGGCTACACCTTC. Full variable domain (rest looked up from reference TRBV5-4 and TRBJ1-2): ETGVTQSPTHLIKTRGQQVTLRCSSQSGHNTVSWYQQALGQGPQFIFQYYREEENGRGNFPPRFSGLQFPNYSSELNVNALELDDSALYLCASSSRTGGIYGYTFGSGTRLTVV.

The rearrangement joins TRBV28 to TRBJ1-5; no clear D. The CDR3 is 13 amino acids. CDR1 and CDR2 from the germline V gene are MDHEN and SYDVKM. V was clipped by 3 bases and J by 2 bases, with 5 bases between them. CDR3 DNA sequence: TGTGCCAGCAGTTTCGAAGGCAATCAGCCCCAGCATTTT. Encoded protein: CASSFEGNQPQHF.

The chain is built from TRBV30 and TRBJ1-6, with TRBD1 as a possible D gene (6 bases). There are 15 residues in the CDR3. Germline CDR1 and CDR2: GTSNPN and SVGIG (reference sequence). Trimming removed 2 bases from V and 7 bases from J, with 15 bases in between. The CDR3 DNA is TGTGCCTGGAGTAGGACCGGGACAAAGAATTCACCCCTCCACTTT. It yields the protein CAWSRTGTKNSPLHF.

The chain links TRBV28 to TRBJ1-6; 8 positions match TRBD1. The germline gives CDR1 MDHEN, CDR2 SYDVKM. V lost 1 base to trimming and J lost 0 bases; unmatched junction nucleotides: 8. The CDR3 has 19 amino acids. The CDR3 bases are TGTGCCAGCAGTTTATCTCGGACAGGGTTGTTCTCCTATAATTCACCCCTCCACTTT. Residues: CASSLSRTGLFSYNSPLHF.

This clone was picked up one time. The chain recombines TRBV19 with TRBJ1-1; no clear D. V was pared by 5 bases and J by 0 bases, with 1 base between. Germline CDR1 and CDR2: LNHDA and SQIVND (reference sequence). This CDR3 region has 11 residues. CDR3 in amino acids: CASSLNTEAFF. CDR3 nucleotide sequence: TGTGCCAGTAGTTTGAACACTGAAGCTTTCTTT.

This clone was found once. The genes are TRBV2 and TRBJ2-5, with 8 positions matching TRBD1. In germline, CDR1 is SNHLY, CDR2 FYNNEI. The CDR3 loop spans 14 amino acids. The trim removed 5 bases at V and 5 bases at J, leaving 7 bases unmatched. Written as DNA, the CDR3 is TGTGCCAGCAGTAGTGACAGGGGTTTGGAGACCCAGTACTTC. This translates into CASSSDRGLETQYF.

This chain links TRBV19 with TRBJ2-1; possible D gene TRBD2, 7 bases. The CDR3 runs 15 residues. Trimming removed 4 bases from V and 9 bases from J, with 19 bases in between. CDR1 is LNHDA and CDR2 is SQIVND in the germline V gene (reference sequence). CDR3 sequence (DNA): TGTGCCAGTAGTAAGGGGGGGCGAATAGTGCGTGAGCAGTTCTTC. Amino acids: CASSKGGRIVREQFF.

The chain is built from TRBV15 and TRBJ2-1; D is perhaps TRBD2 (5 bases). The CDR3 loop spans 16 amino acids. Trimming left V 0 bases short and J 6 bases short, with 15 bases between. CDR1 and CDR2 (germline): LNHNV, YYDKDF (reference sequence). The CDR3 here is CATSRDRLAALNEQFF. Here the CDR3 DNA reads TGTGCCACCAGCAGAGATCGTCTAGCAGCGCTCAATGAGCAGTTCTTC.

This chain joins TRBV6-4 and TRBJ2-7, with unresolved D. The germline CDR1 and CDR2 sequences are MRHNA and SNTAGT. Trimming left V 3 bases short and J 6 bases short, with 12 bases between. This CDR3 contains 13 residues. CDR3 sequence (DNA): TGTGCCAGCAGTGAGTCACTCTCAGGCGAGCAGTACTTC. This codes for CASSESLSGEQYF.

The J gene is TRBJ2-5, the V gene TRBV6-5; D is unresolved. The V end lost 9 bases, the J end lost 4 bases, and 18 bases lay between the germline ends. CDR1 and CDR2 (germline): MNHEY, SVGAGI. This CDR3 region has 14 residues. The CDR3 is CARQKRARRETQYF. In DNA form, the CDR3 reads TGTGCCAGGCAAAAAAGGGCTAGGAGAGAGACCCAGTACTTC.

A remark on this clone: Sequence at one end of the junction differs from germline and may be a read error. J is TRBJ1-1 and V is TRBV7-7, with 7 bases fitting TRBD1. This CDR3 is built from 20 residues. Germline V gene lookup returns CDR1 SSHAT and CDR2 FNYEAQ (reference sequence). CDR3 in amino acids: CASSQGINNLSGQMNTEAFF. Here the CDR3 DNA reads TGTGCTAGCAGCCAAGGAATCAATAATTTATCGGGACAGATGAACACTGAAGCTTTCTTT.